Listed below are T cell receptor beta chains from one sample, sequenced in a study of T-cell reconstitution after alpha-beta-depleted transplantation in children. TCRdb reprocessed the PCR reads via MiXCR and lists one record per CDR3 protein. The data contain around 340,000 distinct CDR3 sequences, roughly 13% of them seen just once; the ten biggest clones take up approximately 4.2%. The input for sequencing was PBMCs, taken from the stem cell graft. These receptors originate from a human donor who donated a stem cell graft to a child with Fanconi anemia. CDR3s include the opening cysteine and the closing phenylalanine or tryptophan. A D gene is named only where the DNA matches it firmly. Size is omitted from some rows. Given values are once, few, many or a class for expanded clones.

d_call	clone_size	v_call	j_call	cdr3_aa	cdr3_nt
.	.	TRBV7-8	TRBJ1-5	CASSPWLDSNQPQHF	TGTGCCAGCAGCCCATGGTTGGATAGCAATCAGCCCCAGCATTTT
TRBD2	few	TRBV4-1	TRBJ2-3	CASSQEQAGGADTQYF	TGCGCCAGCAGCCAAGAACAAGCGGGGGGGGCAGATACGCAGTATTTT
.	.	TRBV7-9	TRBJ1-3	CASSFGPSDTIYF	TGTGCCAGCAGCTTCGGGCCTTCGGACACCATATATTTT
.	many	TRBV5-5	TRBJ2-7	CASRTSMDYEQYF	TGTGCCAGCCGGACATCTATGGATTACGAGCAGTACTTC
.	.	TRBV11-2	TRBJ1-1	CASSLVRTNTEAFF	TGTGCCAGCAGCTTAGTACGTACGAACACTGAAGCTTTCTTT
.	.	TRBV20-1	TRBJ1-1	CSASGGGEAFF	TGCAGTGCTAGCGGAGGGGGGGAAGCTTTCTTT
.	few	TRBV5-5	TRBJ1-3	CASSDQSAGNTIYF	TGTGCCAGCAGCGATCAGTCAGCTGGAAACACCATATATTTT
.	.	TRBV7-9	TRBJ2-7	CASSLATAPEQYF	TGTGCCAGCAGCTTAGCGACGGCACCCGAGCAGTACTTC
TRBD1	.	TRBV15	TRBJ1-2	CATLEDRGYYGYTF	TGTGCCACCCTAGAGGACAGGGGTTACTATGGCTACACCTTC
.	many	TRBV7-2	TRBJ2-3	CASSLYTGRTDTQYF	TGTGCCAGCAGCTTATACACAGGGCGCACAGATACGCAGTATTTT
.	.	TRBV29-1	TRBJ1-1	CSAGTPVYDEAFF	TGCAGCGCTGGGACGCCCGTCTATGATGAAGCTTTCTTT
.	few	TRBV18	TRBJ2-5	CASSPQAYGETQYF	TGTGCCAGCTCACCACAGGCCTATGGGGAGACCCAGTACTTC
.	many	TRBV7-8	TRBJ2-1	CASSLGYNERQFF	TGTGCCAGCAGCTTGGGGTACAATGAGAGGCAGTTCTTC
TRBD1	few	TRBV5-4	TRBJ1-2	CASSWGGRAGGYGYTF	TGTGCCAGCAGTTGGGGAGGTCGGGCAGGGGGCTATGGCTACACCTTC
.	few	TRBV5-1	TRBJ1-2	CASSPTAGSRGYTF	TGCGCCAGCAGCCCCACGGCGGGCTCCCGGGGCTACACCTTC
.	.	TRBV7-9	TRBJ1-2	CASSLNSGGYTF	TGTGCCAGCAGCTTGAACAGCGGGGGCTACACCTTC
.	few	TRBV20-1	TRBJ2-7	CSARGADQYEQYF	TGCAGTGCTAGAGGGGCGGACCAGTACGAGCAGTACTTC
.	.	TRBV29-1	TRBJ2-7	CSVEVLGYEQYF	TGCAGCGTTGAAGTTTTAGGGTACGAGCAGTACTTC
.	.	TRBV7-2	TRBJ2-3	CASSSQGIPTDTQYF	TGTGCCAGCAGCTCTCAGGGGATTCCCACAGATACGCAGTATTTT
.	many	TRBV20-1	TRBJ2-5	CSARGQDNQETQYF	TGCAGTGCGAGGGGCCAGGACAACCAAGAGACCCAGTACTTC
.	.	TRBV18	TRBJ1-1	CASSPRVEIRTEAFF	TGTGCCAGCTCACCCCGTGTGGAAATTCGCACTGAAGCTTTCTTT
TRBD1	few	TRBV6-1	TRBJ2-5	CASSDRDRGQETQYF	TGTGCCAGCAGTGACCGGGACAGGGGGCAAGAGACCCAGTACTTC
.	many	TRBV20-1	TRBJ2-1	CSAPTKKQFF	TGCAGTGCCCCTACTAAAAAGCAGTTCTTC
.	.	TRBV11-2	TRBJ1-3	CASSSLGPSSGNTIYF	TGTGCCAGCAGCTCGCTGGGGCCGAGCTCTGGAAACACCATATATTTT
TRBD1	.	TRBV6-2/TRBV6-3	TRBJ2-1	CASGTSTGTGSRYNEQFF	TGTGCCAGCGGTACCTCAACCGGGACAGGGTCGAGGTACAATGAGCAGTTCTTC
.	.	TRBV13	TRBJ1-5	CASSTRSQPQHF	TGTGCCAGCAGCACTAGGAGTCAGCCCCAGCATTTT
TRBD2	.	TRBV10-1	TRBJ2-3	CASSEGLAGGEDGTDTQYF	TGCGCCAGCAGTGAGGGACTAGCGGGGGGTGAGGACGGCACAGATACGCAGTATTTT
.	many	TRBV2	TRBJ2-5	CASSEDRTETQYF	TGTGCCAGCAGTGAAGACAGGACGGAGACCCAGTACTTC
.	.	TRBV20-1	TRBJ2-2	CSAIEGGTTGELFF	TGCAGTGCCATAGAGGGCGGTACGACCGGGGAGCTGTTTTTT
TRBD1	many	TRBV12-3/TRBV12-4	TRBJ2-7	CASSLSGGGEQYF	TGTGCCAGCAGTTTATCAGGGGGCGGCGAGCAGTACTTC
TRBD2	.	TRBV5-1	TRBJ2-3	CASGTSGGTDTQYF	TGCGCCAGTGGGACTAGCGGGGGGACAGATACGCAGTATTTT
TRBD2	many	TRBV20-1	TRBJ2-5	CSARGGGETQYF	TGCAGTGCTAGAGGCGGGGGGGAGACCCAGTACTTC
TRBD1	many	TRBV12-3/TRBV12-4	TRBJ1-1	CASRETGDTEAFF	TGTGCCAGCAGGGAGACAGGGGACACTGAAGCTTTCTTT
TRBD2	medium-sized	TRBV7-9	TRBJ2-2	CASSFGLAGGRVAGELFF	TGTGCCAGCAGCTTTGGACTAGCGGGGGGGAGAGTCGCCGGGGAGCTGTTTTTT
.	many	TRBV7-9	TRBJ1-1	CASTPPGGVTEAFF	TGTGCCAGCACCCCCCCTGGGGGGGTCACTGAAGCTTTCTTT
.	many	TRBV11-2	TRBJ2-2	CASSPPTHSTGELFF	TGTGCCAGCAGCCCCCCCACACATAGCACCGGGGAGCTGTTTTTT
TRBD2	many	TRBV24-1	TRBJ2-1	CATSVPTSGGHNEQFF	TGTGCCACCAGTGTCCCTACTAGCGGGGGTCACAATGAGCAGTTCTTC
.	.	TRBV4-3	TRBJ1-1	CASSQKGGGEAFF	TGCGCCAGCAGCCAAAAAGGTGGAGGTGAAGCTTTCTTT
.	few	TRBV6-1	TRBJ1-2	CASSPGGRGIYGYTF	TGTGCCAGCAGCCCGGGTGGCCGTGGGATCTATGGCTACACCTTC
.	few	TRBV20-1	TRBJ2-5	CSAARGGAQETQYF	TGCAGTGCTGCCCGAGGGGGGGCTCAAGAGACCCAGTACTTC
TRBD1	many	TRBV10-3	TRBJ1-2	CAISSRTKDRSNYGYTF	TGTGCCATCAGTTCGAGAACTAAGGACAGGTCTAACTATGGCTACACCTTC
.	.	TRBV7-9	TRBJ2-7	CASSRHPVYEQYF	TGTGCCAGCAGCCGCCATCCGGTCTACGAGCAGTACTTC
.	.	TRBV4-3	TRBJ2-3	CASSQLGSFGVGTDTQYF	TGCGCCAGCAGCCAACTGGGGAGCTTCGGGGTAGGAACAGATACGCAGTATTTT
TRBD2	.	TRBV20-1	TRBJ2-1	CSARALLPGLASNEQFF	TGCAGTGCTAGAGCCCTCCTTCCGGGACTAGCGTCTAATGAGCAGTTCTTC
.	few	TRBV6-1	TRBJ2-3	CASSARQLLKFTDTQYF	TGTGCCAGCAGTGCCAGACAGCTTCTAAAGTTCACAGATACGCAGTATTTT
.	few	TRBV5-1	TRBJ1-2	CASSLTSDDHYGYTF	TGCGCCAGCAGCTTGACGTCGGACGACCATTATGGCTACACCTTC
.	many	TRBV14	TRBJ2-7	CASSQVQSYEQYF	TGTGCCAGCAGCCAAGTTCAATCCTACGAGCAGTACTTC
TRBD1	many	TRBV20-1	TRBJ2-7	CSATRDSSYEQYF	TGCAGTGCTACACGGGACAGCTCCTACGAGCAGTACTTC
.	many	TRBV6-5	TRBJ2-1	CASSSGPLFNEQFF	TGTGCCAGCAGTTCTGGCCCTCTTTTCAATGAGCAGTTCTTC
TRBD1	few	TRBV9	TRBJ2-5	CASSAGDRAPETQYF	TGTGCCAGCAGCGCCGGGGACAGGGCGCCAGAGACCCAGTACTTC
TRBD1	.	TRBV20-1	TRBJ2-7	CSAWIQGVEQYF	TGCAGTGCATGGATTCAGGGGGTCGAGCAGTACTTC
.	.	TRBV7-8	TRBJ1-3	CASSPERIDGNTIYF	TGTGCCAGCAGCCCAGAGAGGATAGATGGAAACACCATATATTTT
.	many	TRBV5-1	TRBJ1-1	CASSLDRLNTEAFF	TGCGCCAGCAGCTTGGACAGACTGAACACTGAAGCTTTCTTT
.	.	TRBV5-6	TRBJ2-7	CASRGRDYEQYF	TGTGCCAGCAGAGGACGGGACTACGAGCAGTACTTC
.	.	TRBV6-5	TRBJ2-5	CASSYWGSYQETQYF	TGTGCCAGCAGTTACTGGGGGTCCTACCAAGAGACCCAGTACTTC
TRBD1	many	TRBV7-6	TRBJ2-7	CASSLTGERYYEQYF	TGTGCCAGCAGCTTGACAGGGGAAAGGTATTACGAGCAGTACTTC
.	many	TRBV7-9	TRBJ2-5	CASSLESTSRRETQYF	TGTGCCAGCAGCTTAGAGAGTACTAGTCGGCGGGAGACCCAGTACTTC